The present T cell receptor beta chain was sequenced within a study of blood T cell repertoires in COVID-19. Original analysis: Reference gene primer amplification yielded estimated nucleated cell counts. Sequenced by immunoSEQ multiplex PCR; TCRdb stores in-frame clones only, minus some. That table supplies the V and J calls and clone size; D and trimming were determined from the DNA. The data contain about 300,000 clones, 65% to 90% of them singletons. Per germline, CDR1 SEHNR and CDR2 FQNEAQ (reference sequence). The V gene lost 1 base and the J gene lost 7 bases, with 14 bases spanning the gap. The CDR3 is 15 amino acids.

The sequence came from a human donor in a cohort sampled during active COVID-19. The sequencing sample was made of peripheral blood. This rearrangement joins TRBV7-9 to TRBJ2-1; possible D gene TRBD2, 5 bases. The CDR3 nucleotides are TGTGCCAGCAGCTTAGGTCCCCAACGAGGGAATGAGCAGTTCTTC. This codes for CASSLGPQRGNEQFF.